Detailed here is one TCR beta chain. These data originate in a study of blood T cell repertoires in COVID-19. Study background: Italy, Spain and the United States were the sources of the convalescent and acute COVID-19 samples. PBMCs, B-cell-depleted T cells, or T cells were the source of the cDNA or gDNA that made up the material.

This CDR3 contains 16 residues. With 0 bases clipped from V and 4 bases from J, the junction kept 7 bases outside the gene matches. CDR1 LGHDT and CDR2 YNNKEL come from the germline V gene (reference sequence). In the authors' workflow: It was from reference gene primer amplification that nucleated cell counts were estimated. Data came from immunoSEQ multiplex PCR; TCRdb stores just in-frame clones and leaves some out. The V and J calls and clone size come from that table; D and trimming were worked out from the DNA. The top ten clones hold around 12% of a sample with about 140,000 clones, over 60% of them seen once.

The receptor's source is a man at least 80 years old with acute or convalescent COVID-19. The rearrangement links TRBV3-1 (or the pseudogene TRBV3-2) to TRBJ2-7; 9 bases fit TRBD1. The sample comprised peripheral blood. The CDR3 sequence is CASSQEGGTGSYEQYF. The CDR3 nucleotides are TGTGCCAGCAGCCAAGAAGGCGGGACAGGGTCATACGAGCAGTACTTC.